Shown below are 20 T cell receptor beta chains from a single sample sequenced in a study of blood T cell repertoires in COVID-19. Data came from immunoSEQ multiplex PCR; TCRdb stores just in-frame clones and leaves some out. The sample lists approximately 80,000 clones; about four fifths were seen once. The material sequenced was peripheral blood. These receptors were taken from a human donor in a cohort sampled during active COVID-19.

The chain employs TRBV5-1 and TRBJ2-3; 10 bases match TRBD1. Losses at the gene ends were 1 base for V and 2 bases for J; bases not matched to a gene: 7. CDR1 SGHRS and CDR2 YFSETQ come from the germline V gene. This CDR3 is built from 17 residues. CDR3 protein: CASSLPRTGGITDTQYF. The CDR3 nucleotides are TGCGCCAGCAGCTTGCCCCGGACAGGGGGAATCACAGATACGCAGTATTTT.

The chain links TRBV7-9 to TRBJ2-6, with 12 positions matching TRBD1. The CDR3 length is 15 residues. J was trimmed by 3 bases and V by 11 bases; bases with no gene match: 5. CDR1 and CDR2 from the germline V gene are SEHNR and FQNEAQ (reference sequence). CDR3 sequence (DNA): TGTGCCGGGGGACAGGGGGCGGATGGGGCCAACGTCCTGACTTTC. Protein sequence: CAGGQGADGANVLTF.

The chain is built from TRBV7-2 and TRBJ1-4; 8 bases fit TRBD1. With V trimmed by 3 bases and J by 3 bases, 6 bases remained unmatched. The germline CDR1 and CDR2 sequences are SGHTA and FQGNSA. The CDR3 sequence is 16 residues long. The CDR3 DNA follows: TGTGCCAGCAGCTTTGGGCCGACAGGGGCTAATGAAAAACTGTTTTTT. As protein: CASSFGPTGANEKLFF. Full variable domain (rest looked up from reference TRBV7-2 and TRBJ1-4): GAGVSQSPSNKVTEKGKDVELRCDPISGHTALYWYRQSLGQGLEFLIYFQGNSAPDKSGLPSDRFSAERTGGSVSTLTIQRTQQEDSAVYLCASSFGPTGANEKLFFGSGTQLSVL.

This rearrangement joins TRBV7-2 to TRBJ1-3; tentative D call: TRBD1 (6 bases). V lost 0 bases and J 4 bases, leaving 16 bases between the germline ends. The CDR3 has 17 residues. Germline CDR1 reads SGHTA; CDR2 reads FQGNSA. The CDR3: CASSLAGAGFVGNTIYF. The CDR3 bases are TGTGCCAGCAGCTTAGCGGGGGCAGGGTTCGTCGGAAACACCATATATTTT.

This chain uses TRBV29-1 with TRBJ2-7; D may be TRBD2 (6 bases). CDR1 and CDR2 from the germline V gene are SQVTM and ANQGSEA. V was shortened by 4 bases and J by 4 bases, with 8 bases between the two germline ends. The CDR3 runs 11 residues. CDR3 sequence reads: CSVVRGYEQYF. The DNA for the CDR3 is TGCAGCGTTGTGCGGGGTTACGAGCAGTACTTC.

This chain joins TRBV5-6 and TRBJ1-2; D gene uncertain. V was cut by 0 bases and J by 3 bases, with 9 bases left in between. Germline CDR1 SGHDT, CDR2 YYEEEE. The CDR3 has 14 residues. CDR3 nucleotides: TGTGCCAGCAGCTTGGTAAACAGAGACTATGGCTACACCTTC. Amino acid sequence: CASSLVNRDYGYTF.

This clone was counted between two and nine times. The sample contains more than one DNA sequence encoding this CDR3. The chain joins TRBV12-3 or TRBV12-4 to TRBJ1-5; a weak D match, TRBD1 (5 bases). This CDR3 is 12 amino acids long. Trimming took off 4 bases at V and 5 bases at J, with 6 bases between the two ends. This chain's CDR3 is CASSSTDQPQHF. CDR3 bases: TGTGCCAGCAGTTCGACAGATCAGCCCCAGCATTTT.

This chain joins TRBV6-5 and TRBJ1-1; D gene uncertain. This CDR3 comprises 11 residues. Trimming shortened V by 7 bases and J by 1 base, and 4 bases separated the two germline ends. Germline loops: CDR1 MNHEY, CDR2 SVGAGI. The CDR3 reads CASNQNTEAFF. The CDR3 DNA reads TGTGCCAGCAATCAGAACACTGAAGCTTTCTTT.

This clone has just a few counts. This chain links TRBV6-5 with TRBJ2-1, with TRBD1 matching 7 bases. This CDR3 region has 15 residues. The ends lost 6 bases at V and 4 bases at J; junction bases unmatched: 9. In germline, CDR1 is MNHEY, CDR2 SVGAGI. CDR3 nucleotide sequence: TGTGCCAGCAGCCTAGGGACAGCTAGTTACAATGAGCAGTTCTTC. Its translation: CASSLGTASYNEQFF.

The table lists this clone with many counts. The chain is built from TRBV6-5 and TRBJ1-4, with D possibly matching TRBD1 (5 bases). V lost 7 bases and J lost 3, with 9 bases in between. The CDR3 contains 13 residues. In germline, CDR1 is MNHEY, CDR2 SVGAGI. CDR3 sequence (DNA): TGTGCCAGCACGTGGGGGGCTAATGAAAAACTGTTTTTT. This codes for CASTWGANEKLFF.

The genes are TRBV3-1 (or the pseudogene TRBV3-2) and TRBJ2-1, with D perhaps matching TRBD2 (6 bases). The V end lost 1 base, the J end lost 12 bases, and 10 bases lay between the germline ends. This CDR3 has 12 residues. Germline V gene lookup returns CDR1 LGHDT and CDR2 YNNKEL (reference sequence). The CDR3 region has the DNA TGTGCCAGCAGCCAAGCTGACGGGAGGCAGTTCTTC. Translated, it gives CASSQADGRQFF.

The chain couples TRBV6-1 to TRBJ2-5; maybe TRBD1 (6 bases). The CDR3 runs 14 residues. Germline V gene sequence: CDR1 MNHNS, CDR2 SASEGT. Trimming removed 1 base at V and 5 bases at J, with 11 bases between. The chain's CDR3 is CASSEGGHGETQYF. CDR3 sequence (DNA): TGTGCCAGCAGTGAAGGGGGACATGGGGAGACCCAGTACTTC.

The rearrangement uses TRBV2 and TRBJ1-2; unclear D gene. The V end was cut by 1 base, the J end by 4 bases, with 10 bases between. The germline gives CDR1 SNHLY, CDR2 FYNNEI. This CDR3 contains 14 residues. In DNA form, the CDR3 reads TGTGCCAGCAGTGAAGTCCCGGGATTCTATGGCTACACCTTC. Its protein is CASSEVPGFYGYTF.

This clone has a handful of counts. The gene calls are TRBV30 and TRBJ2-1; 7 bases line up with TRBD2. The CDR3 has 12 residues. J gave up 8 bases and V 5 bases, and 6 bases lay outside the gene matches. The germline V gene encodes CDR1 GTSNPN and CDR2 SVGIG (reference sequence). The CDR3 nucleotides are TGTGCCTGGGGACGGGAGGTTGATGAGCAGTTCTTC. It encodes CAWGREVDEQFF.

The rearrangement joins TRBV10-3 to TRBJ1-1; a weak D match, TRBD1 (5 bases). Germline assignment: CDR1 ENHRY and CDR2 SYGVKD. The ends were cut back, 10 bases at V and 0 bases at J, with 18 bases in the middle. This CDR3 contains 15 residues. This CDR3 reads CATQIEGTLNTEAFF. CDR3 bases: TGTGCCACTCAGATTGAGGGGACTCTGAACACTGAAGCTTTCTTT.

V is TRBV19 and J is TRBJ2-3; 7 bases map to TRBD2. The CDR3 is 12 amino acids. Germline lookup yields CDR1 LNHDA and CDR2 SQIVND (reference sequence). With V trimmed by 6 bases and J by 4 bases, 1 base remained unmatched. CDR3 amino acids: CASRRESDTQYF. Here the CDR3 DNA reads TGTGCCAGTAGGCGGGAGTCAGATACGCAGTATTTT.

A few counts support this clone. One end of the junction fails to match germline, which may point to a read error. The chain has TRBV7-7 and TRBJ2-5, with 7 bases that match TRBD1. Germline V lookup: CDR1 SSHAT, CDR2 FNYEAQ (reference sequence). The CDR3 has 15 residues. The CDR3 region has the DNA TGTGCTAGCAGCGTTATACCGGGACAGCAAGAGACCCAGTACTTC. This translates into CASSVIPGQQETQYF.

The J gene is TRBJ2-3, the V gene TRBV10-1; 7 bases are a match to TRBD1. The CDR3 totals 14 residues. The V gene's germline CDR1 is WNHNN and CDR2 SYGVQD (reference sequence). Unmatched junction bases numbered 3, after V lost 5 bases and J lost 1 base. The CDR3 sequence is CASSFGTGTDTQYF. CDR3 DNA sequence: TGCGCCAGCAGTTTCGGGACAGGCACAGATACGCAGTATTTT.

The chain employs TRBV7-2 and TRBJ2-2; 9 bases match TRBD2. The CDR3 is made up of 17 amino acids. V lost 1 base to trimming and J lost 7 bases; unmatched junction nucleotides: 10. Per germline, CDR1 SGHTA and CDR2 FQGNSA. The CDR3 DNA reads as TGTGCCAGCAGCTTAGATCCGGGACTAGCTGAGTTCGGGGAGCTGTTTTTT. Translation: CASSLDPGLAEFGELFF. Complete variable domain (other parts from reference TRBV7-2 and TRBJ2-2): GAGVSQSPSNKVTEKGKDVELRCDPISGHTALYWYRQSLGQGLEFLIYFQGNSAPDKSGLPSDRFSAERTGGSVSTLTIQRTQQEDSAVYLCASSLDPGLAEFGELFFGEGSRLTVL.

The V and J genes are TRBV7-3 and TRBJ2-1; D is uncertain. The CDR3 consists of 16 residues. V was shortened by 4 bases and J by 1 base, with 14 bases between the two germline ends. CDR1 is SGHTA, CDR2 FQGTGA, per germline. CDR3 protein: CASSSQAGLSYNEQFF. The CDR3 DNA reads as TGTGCCAGCAGCTCCCAGGCTGGGTTGTCCTACAATGAGCAGTTCTTC.